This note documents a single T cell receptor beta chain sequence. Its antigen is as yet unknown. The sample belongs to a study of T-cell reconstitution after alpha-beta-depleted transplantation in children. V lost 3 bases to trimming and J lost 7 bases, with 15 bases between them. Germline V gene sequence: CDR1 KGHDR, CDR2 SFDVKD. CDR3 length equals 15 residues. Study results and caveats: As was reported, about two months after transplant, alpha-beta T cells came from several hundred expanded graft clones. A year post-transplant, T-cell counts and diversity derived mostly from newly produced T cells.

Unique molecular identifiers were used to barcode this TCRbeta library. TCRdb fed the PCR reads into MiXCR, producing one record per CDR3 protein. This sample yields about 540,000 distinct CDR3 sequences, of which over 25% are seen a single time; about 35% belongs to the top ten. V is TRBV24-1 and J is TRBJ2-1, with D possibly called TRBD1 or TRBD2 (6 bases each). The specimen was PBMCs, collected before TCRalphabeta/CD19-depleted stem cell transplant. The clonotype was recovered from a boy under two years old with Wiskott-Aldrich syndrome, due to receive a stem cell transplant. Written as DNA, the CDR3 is TGTGCCACCAGTGATGGTTGGCAGGGGAGGAATGAGCAGTTCTTC. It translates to CATSDGWQGRNEQFF.